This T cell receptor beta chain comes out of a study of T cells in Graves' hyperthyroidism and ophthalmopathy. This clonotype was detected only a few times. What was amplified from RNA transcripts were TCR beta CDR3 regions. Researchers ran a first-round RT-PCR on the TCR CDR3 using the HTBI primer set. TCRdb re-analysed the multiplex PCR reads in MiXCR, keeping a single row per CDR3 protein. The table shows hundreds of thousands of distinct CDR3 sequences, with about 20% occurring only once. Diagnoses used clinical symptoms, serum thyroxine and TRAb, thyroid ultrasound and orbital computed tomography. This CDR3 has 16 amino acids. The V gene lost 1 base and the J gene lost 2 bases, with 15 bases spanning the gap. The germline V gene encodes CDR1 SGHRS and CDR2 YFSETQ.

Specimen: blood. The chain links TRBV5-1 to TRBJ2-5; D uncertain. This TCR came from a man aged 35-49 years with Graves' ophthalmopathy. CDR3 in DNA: TGCGCCAGCAGCTTGCCGGAGCCTCAATCTCAAGAGACCCAGTACTTC. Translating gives CASSLPEPQSQETQYF.